This T cell receptor (beta chain) appears in the sequencing data of a study of PD-1 blockade in mismatch repair-deficient tumors. A few counts support this clone. The antigen remains undetermined. Every patient had mismatch repair deficiency by PCR or immunohistochemistry. Three pembrolizumab responders had their TCRs sequenced. Sequencing used immunoSEQ multiplex PCR; TCRdb keeps in-frame clones, though not all of them. The sample lists 60,000 to 65,000 clones, around 88% seen once, with 11% to 15% in the top ten. V was shortened by 5 bases and J by 5 bases, with 15 bases between the two germline ends. Per the germline V gene, CDR1 is SGHVS and CDR2 is FQNEAQ. There are 15 residues in the CDR3. Notes on the study in general: Tumor-resident clones, often undetectable pretreatment in blood, expanded then contracted after pembrolizumab.

The chain joins TRBV7-8 to TRBJ2-2; a weak D match, TRBD2 (5 bases). This TCR derives from an adult with mismatch repair-deficient cancer. Sample: peripheral blood, taken 52 weeks after starting pembrolizumab. CDR3 nucleotide sequence: TGTGCCAGCAGCAAAACGGGAAATCCTACCGGGGAGCTGTTTTTT. Translating it yields CASSKTGNPTGELFF.